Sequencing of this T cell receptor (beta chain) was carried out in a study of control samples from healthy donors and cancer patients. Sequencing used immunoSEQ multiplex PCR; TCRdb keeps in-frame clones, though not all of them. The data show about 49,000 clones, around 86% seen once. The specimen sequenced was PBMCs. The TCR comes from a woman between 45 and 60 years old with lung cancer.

Here the CDR3 reads CASSYGVYNTEAFF. Written as DNA, the CDR3 is TGTGCCAGCAGTTACGGGGTATACAACACTGAAGCTTTCTTT. The chain links TRBV6-5 to TRBJ1-1; no definite D call. CDR3 length: 14 amino acids. Between the trimmed V and J ends, which lost 2 bases and 2 bases, there was a span of 9 bases. The germline V gene encodes CDR1 MNHEY and CDR2 SVGAGI.